One sample yielded the 6 T cell receptor beta chains listed below, sequenced in a study of blood T cell repertoires in COVID-19. TCRdb's copy holds only in-frame clones and misses some; the assay was immunoSEQ multiplex PCR. The profile shows about 240,000 clones, approximately 83% of them singletons. The material sequenced was PBMCs or T cells enriched from blood (not recorded which). These receptors were collected from a woman between 40 and 50 years old with acute COVID-19.

As regards this clone: An end of the junction differs from the germline gene, which may be a read error. The chain employs TRBV4-2 and TRBJ2-1, with D maybe TRBD2 (6 bases). Per the germline V gene, CDR1 is LGHNA and CDR2 is YNFKEQ. The CDR3 runs to 15 residues. CDR3 in amino acids: CATSATGTARNEQFF. In DNA, the CDR3 is TGTGCCACCAGCGCCACCGGGACTGCACGCAATGAGCAGTTCTTC.

The V gene is TRBV6-5, the J gene TRBJ2-5; maybe TRBD1 (5 bases). Looked up from germline, CDR1 is MNHEY and CDR2 is SVGAGI. The CDR3 is 15 residues long. V was shortened by 4 bases and J by 2 bases, with 14 bases between the two germline ends. The CDR3 here is CASSSGKGAQETQYF. The CDR3 DNA reads as TGTGCCAGCAGTTCTGGGAAAGGGGCACAAGAGACCCAGTACTTC.

This clone was detected only a few times. V usage is TRBV5-4 and J usage is TRBJ2-7; 7 bases align to TRBD1. The CDR3 totals 14 residues. CDR1 SGHNT and CDR2 YYREEE come from the germline V gene (reference sequence). V was pared by 4 bases and J by 3 bases, with 7 bases of the junction left unmatched. In nucleotides, the CDR3 is TGTGCCAGCAGCGCCGGGACAGCCCTCTACGAGCAGTACTTC. Amino acid sequence: CASSAGTALYEQYF.

The chain joins TRBV15 to TRBJ2-1; 9 bases fit TRBD2. The germline V gene has CDR1 LNHNV and CDR2 YYDKDF (reference sequence). The CDR3 covers 18 residues. With V trimmed by 0 bases and J by 3 bases, 9 bases remained unmatched. This CDR3 reads CATSRDSGRTLRYNEQFF. In DNA form, the CDR3 reads TGTGCCACCAGCAGAGACAGCGGGAGGACCCTCCGCTACAATGAGCAGTTCTTC.

The V and J genes are TRBV11-2 and TRBJ1-6; 7 bases align to TRBD1. V was clipped by 1 base and J by 3 bases; unmatched bases: 3. The CDR3 length is 16 residues. In germline, CDR1 is SGHAT, CDR2 FQNNGV. CDR3 amino acids: CASSLVAGGYNSPLHF. The CDR3 bases are TGTGCCAGCAGCTTAGTGGCAGGGGGCTATAATTCACCCCTCCACTTT.

The V gene is TRBV27, the J gene TRBJ1-3; D remains unclear. V was trimmed by 1 base and J by 0 bases, leaving 13 bases between them. Per the germline V gene, CDR1 is MNHEY and CDR2 is SMNVEV (reference sequence). The CDR3 spans 17 residues. The CDR3 DNA reads TGTGCCAGCAGTTTATGGGCCCACAGAGTCTCTGGAAACACCATATATTTT. It translates to CASSLWAHRVSGNTIYF.